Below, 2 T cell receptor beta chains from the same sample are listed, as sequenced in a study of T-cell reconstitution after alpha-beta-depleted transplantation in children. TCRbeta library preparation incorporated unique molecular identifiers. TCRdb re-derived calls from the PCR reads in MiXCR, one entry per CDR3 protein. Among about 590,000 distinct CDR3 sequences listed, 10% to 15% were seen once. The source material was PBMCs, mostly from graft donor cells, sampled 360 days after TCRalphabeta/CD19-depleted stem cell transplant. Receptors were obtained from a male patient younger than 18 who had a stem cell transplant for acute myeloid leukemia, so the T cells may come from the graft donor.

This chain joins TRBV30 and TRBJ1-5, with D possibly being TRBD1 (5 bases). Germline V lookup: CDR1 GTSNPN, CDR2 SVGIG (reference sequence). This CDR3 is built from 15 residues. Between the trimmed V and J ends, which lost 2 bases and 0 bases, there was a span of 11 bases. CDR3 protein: CAWSSGENSNQPQHF. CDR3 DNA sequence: TGTGCCTGGAGTTCGGGGGAGAATAGCAATCAGCCCCAGCATTTT.

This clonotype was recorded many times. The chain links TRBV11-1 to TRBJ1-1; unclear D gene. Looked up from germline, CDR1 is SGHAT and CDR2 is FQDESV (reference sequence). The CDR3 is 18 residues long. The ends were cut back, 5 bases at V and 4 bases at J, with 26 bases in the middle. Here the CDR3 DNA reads TGTGCCAGCAGCGAACCTAGGGTGGTCTTGCGAGTCCCCACTGAAGCTTTCTTT. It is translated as CASSEPRVVLRVPTEAFF.